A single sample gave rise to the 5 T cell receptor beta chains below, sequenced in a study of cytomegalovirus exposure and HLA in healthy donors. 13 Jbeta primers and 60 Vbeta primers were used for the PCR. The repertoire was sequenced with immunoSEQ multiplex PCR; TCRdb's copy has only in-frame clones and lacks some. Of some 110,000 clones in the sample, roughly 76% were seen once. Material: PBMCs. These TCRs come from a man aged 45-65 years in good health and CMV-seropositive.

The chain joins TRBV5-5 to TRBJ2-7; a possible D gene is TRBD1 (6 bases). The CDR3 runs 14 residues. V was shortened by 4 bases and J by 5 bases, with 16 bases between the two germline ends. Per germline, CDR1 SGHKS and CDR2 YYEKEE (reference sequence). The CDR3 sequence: CASSPRQAFNEQYF. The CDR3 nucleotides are TGTGCCAGCAGCCCGCGACAGGCGTTTAACGAGCAGTACTTC.

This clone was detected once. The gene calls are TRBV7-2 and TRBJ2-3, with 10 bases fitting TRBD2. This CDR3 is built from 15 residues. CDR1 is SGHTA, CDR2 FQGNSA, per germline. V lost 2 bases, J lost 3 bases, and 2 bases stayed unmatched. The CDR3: CASSLLLAGTDTQYF. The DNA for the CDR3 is TGTGCCAGCAGCTTACTACTAGCGGGAACAGATACGCAGTATTTT.

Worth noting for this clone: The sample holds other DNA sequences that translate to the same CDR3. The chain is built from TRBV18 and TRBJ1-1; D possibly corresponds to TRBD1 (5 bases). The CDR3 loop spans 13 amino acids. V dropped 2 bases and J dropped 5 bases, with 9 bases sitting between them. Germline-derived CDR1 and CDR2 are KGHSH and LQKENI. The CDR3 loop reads CASSPSRETEAFF. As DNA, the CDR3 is TGTGCCAGCTCACCAAGCAGGGAAACTGAAGCTTTCTTT.

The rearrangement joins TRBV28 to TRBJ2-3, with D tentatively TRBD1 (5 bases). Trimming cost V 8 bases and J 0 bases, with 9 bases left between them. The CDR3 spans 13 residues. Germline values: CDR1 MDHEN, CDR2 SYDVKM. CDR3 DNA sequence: TGTGCCAGCCGACAGCCTAGCACAGATACGCAGTATTTT. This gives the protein CASRQPSTDTQYF.

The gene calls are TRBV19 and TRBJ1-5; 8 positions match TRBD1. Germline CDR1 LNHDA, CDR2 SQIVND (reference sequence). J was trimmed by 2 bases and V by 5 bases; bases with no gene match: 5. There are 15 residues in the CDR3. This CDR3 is CASSPMTGGNQPQHF. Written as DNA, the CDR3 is TGTGCCAGTAGTCCTATGACAGGGGGCAATCAGCCCCAGCATTTT.